This is a list of T cell receptor beta chains from one sample in a study of blood T cell repertoires in COVID-19. Generated by immunoSEQ multiplex PCR, the TCRdb table keeps only in-frame clones and is missing some. The data show about 64,000 clones, roughly 85% seen once. Material: peripheral blood. All receptors come from a woman in her fifties or sixties with COVID-19, enrolled during active disease. CDR3s include the opening cysteine and the closing phenylalanine or tryptophan. D genes are given only for firm matches. Expanded clones are given a class, and other clones once, few, many or no size at all.

J gene | clone size | D gene | V gene | CDR3 protein | CDR3 DNA
TRBJ2-6 | - | - | TRBV6-5 | CASSYPSRAGANVLTF | TGTGCCAGCAGTTACCCCTCGCGAGCTGGGGCCAACGTCCTGACTTTC
TRBJ2-7 | once | - | TRBV19 | CASSILRGPYEQYF | TGTGCCAGTAGTATCTTGAGAGGGCCCTACGAGCAGTACTTC
TRBJ2-5 | few | TRBD2 | TRBV7-8 | CASSLVTSGSQGQTQYF | TGTGCCAGCAGCTTAGTAACTAGCGGGAGTCAAGGACAGACCCAGTACTTC
TRBJ2-6 | - | - | TRBV6-2/TRBV6-3 | CASSYAVRALSGANVLTF | TGTGCCAGCAGTTACGCGGTCAGGGCTCTCTCTGGGGCCAACGTCCTGACTTTC
TRBJ2-3 | - | - | TRBV24-1 | CATTGTFSGTDTQYF | TGTGCCACCACCGGGACTTTTTCGGGCACAGATACGCAGTATTTT
TRBJ2-1 | - | TRBD1 | TRBV5-6 | CASSPGAWTGKVNEQFF | TGTGCCAGCAGCCCGGGGGCCTGGACAGGGAAAGTGAATGAGCAGTTCTTC
TRBJ1-4 | - | - | TRBV7-9 | CATTGGGDEKLFF | TGTGCAACCACCGGGGGCGGTGATGAAAAACTGTTTTTT
TRBJ2-1 | - | - | TRBV7-9 | CASSLGGYYNEQFF | TGTGCCAGCAGCTTAGGAGGGTACTACAATGAGCAGTTCTTC
TRBJ1-1 | - | - | TRBV7-9 | CASSPLGGEAFF | TGTGCCAGCAGCCCTCTGGGAGGTGAAGCTTTCTTT
TRBJ1-5 | few | - | TRBV13 | CASSLGSRTNQPQHF | TGTGCCAGCAGCTTGGGGAGCCGTACTAATCAGCCCCAGCATTTT
TRBJ2-2 | once | TRBD2 | TRBV5-8 | CASSLDGGAIGELFF | TGTGCCAGCAGCTTGGACGGGGGGGCCATTGGGGAGCTGTTTTTT
TRBJ2-7 | few | - | TRBV10-3 | CAIQQGREQYF | TGTGCCATCCAACAGGGTCGGGAGCAGTACTTC
TRBJ1-1 | - | TRBD1 | TRBV5-6 | CASSPDRDTEAFF | TGTGCCAGCAGCCCTGACAGGGATACTGAAGCTTTCTTT
TRBJ1-1 | - | TRBD1 | TRBV19 | CASSIGQGTTEAFF | TGTGCCAGTAGTATAGGACAGGGGACCACTGAAGCTTTCTTT
TRBJ1-6 | - | TRBD1 | TRBV9 | CASSVQGASYNSPLHF | TGTGCCAGCAGCGTCCAGGGGGCCTCCTATAATTCACCCCTCCACTTT
TRBJ1-6 | - | - | TRBV6-5 | CASYSSGNNSPLHF | TGTGCCAGCTACTCCTCAGGGAATAATTCACCCCTCCACTTT
TRBJ1-4 | - | - | TRBV6-5 | CASSYSNPSEKLFF | TGTGCCAGCAGTTACTCGAACCCCAGTGAAAAACTGTTTTTT
TRBJ2-1 | - | TRBD2 | TRBV4-1 | CASRPLAGSYNEQFF | TGCGCCAGCAGACCATTAGCGGGGTCCTACAATGAGCAGTTCTTC
TRBJ1-2 | - | TRBD1 | TRBV28 | CASKTGENYGYTF | TGTGCCAGCAAAACAGGGGAGAACTATGGCTACACCTTC
TRBJ1-1 | - | - | TRBV12-5 | CASGLEQGTEAFF | TGTGCTAGTGGTTTGGAACAGGGCACTGAAGCTTTCTTT